The subject of this entry is one TCR beta chain. This sample is part of a study of blood T cell repertoires in COVID-19. Background on the study: From T cells, B-cell-depleted T cells, or PBMCs came the material, which was cDNA or gDNA.

As processed by the authors: Estimated nucleated cell counts came from reference gene primer amplification. Produced via immunoSEQ multiplex PCR; TCRdb's table is partial and in-frame only. V, J and clone size derive from that table, while D and trimming were established from the DNA sequence. There are 130,000 or so clones in the sample; under 85% occur only once, and 1.5% to 2% lies in the top ten. V lost 3 bases and J lost 5; bases outside the gene matches: 0. CDR3 length equals 12 residues. Germline V CDR1 and CDR2: SGHKS, YYEKEE (reference sequence). This clonotype was sampled from a human donor in a cohort sampled during active COVID-19. The chain has TRBV5-5 and TRBJ2-7; 9 bases agree with TRBD1. The sample taken for sequencing was peripheral blood. CDR3 in amino acids: CASSWTGDEQYF. CDR3 DNA: TGTGCCAGCAGCTGGACAGGGGACGAGCAGTACTTC.